The source of this T cell receptor beta chain is a study of control samples from healthy donors and cancer patients. Sequencing used immunoSEQ multiplex PCR; TCRdb keeps in-frame clones, though not all of them. The data contain 15,000 or so clones, roughly 80% of them singletons. CDR3 length: 14 amino acids. Per germline, CDR1 LGHNT and CDR2 FRNRAP. Deletions cut 5 bases from V and 5 bases from J, with 16 bases between. This receptor was identified in a female donor with lung cancer. Sequencing input: formalin-fixed, paraffin-embedded tissue. The chain joins TRBV12-5 to TRBJ2-7; TRBD1 or TRBD2 may be the D gene (5 bases each). The CDR3 DNA is TGTGCTAGTGGTCACGGGACGAGCCAACACGAGCAGTACTTC. It codes for CASGHGTSQHEQYF.